These 14 T cell receptor beta chains came from one sample sequenced in a study of early T cells in non-severe SARS-CoV-2 infection. TCRdb reprocessed the 5' RACE reads with MiXCR, giving one entry per CDR3 protein. The sample holds 66,000 or so distinct CDR3 sequences; about 10% are singletons and the top ten take more than 1.5%. What was sequenced was whole blood. All receptors come from an adult who was a healthcare worker with PCR-confirmed SARS-CoV-2 infection or an uninfected control (not recorded which).

The rearrangement uses TRBV6-5 and TRBJ1-5; unclear D gene. This CDR3 is 14 amino acids long. Germline-derived CDR1 and CDR2 are MNHEY and SVGAGI. The germline V and J ends were trimmed by 0 bases and 2 bases, with 5 bases remaining between them. DNA for the CDR3: TGTGCCAGCAGTTACTCGAAGGGCAATCAGCCCCAGCATTTT. Protein product: CASSYSKGNQPQHF.

This clonotype has only a few counts. Here the CDR3 reads CASSLRDSSSQYF. The CDR3 DNA reads TGTGCCAGCAGCCTCCGGGACAGTAGTTCCCAGTACTTC. This chain uses TRBV7-9 with TRBJ2-5; 7 positions agree with TRBD1. V was clipped by 5 bases and J by 9 bases; unmatched bases: 9. Germline V lookup: CDR1 SEHNR, CDR2 FQNEAQ (reference sequence). CDR3 length: 13 amino acids.

The table lists this clonotype with many counts. The V call is TRBV7-9, the J call TRBJ1-5; TRBD1 agrees at 8 bases. Germline V gene lookup returns CDR1 SEHNR and CDR2 FQNEAQ (reference sequence). The CDR3 consists of 16 residues. V gave up 4 bases and J gave up 0 bases; unmatched junction bases: 5. The CDR3: CASSYGQGYSNQPQHF. CDR3 DNA: TGTGCCAGCAGCTACGGACAGGGCTATAGCAATCAGCCCCAGCATTTT. Full variable domain (rest looked up from reference TRBV7-9 and TRBJ1-5): DTGVSQNPRHKITKRGQNVTFRCDPISEHNRLYWYRQTLGQGPEFLTYFQNEAQLEKSRLLSDRFSAERPKGSFSTLEIQRTEQGDSAMYLCASSYGQGYSNQPQHFGDGTRLSIL.

This chain joins TRBV6-2 or TRBV6-3 and TRBJ1-1; D unclear. The V and J ends lost 5 bases and 4 bases respectively, with 17 bases between them. Germline V gives CDR1 MNHEY, CDR2 SVGEGT. The CDR3 length is 15 residues. CDR3 nucleotide sequence: TGTGCCAGCAGTCCCTCACACATCTGGGGCACTGAAGCTTTCTTT. It translates to CASSPSHIWGTEAFF.

This clonotype was seen ten or more times. The V and J genes are TRBV9 and TRBJ2-7; no firm D call. V was shortened by 0 bases and J by 3 bases, with 4 bases between the two germline ends. Per the germline V gene, CDR1 is SGDLS and CDR2 is YYNGEE. The CDR3 has 12 residues. The CDR3 spells CASSVEGYEQYF. CDR3 nucleotides: TGTGCCAGCAGCGTAGAGGGCTACGAGCAGTACTTC.

The rearrangement joins TRBV24-1 to TRBJ2-7, with unresolved D. There are 14 residues in the CDR3. Per the germline V gene, CDR1 is KGHDR and CDR2 is SFDVKD. V dropped 0 bases and J dropped 2 bases, with 7 bases sitting between them. The CDR3 region is CATSDLRVTYEQYF. The DNA of the CDR3 is TGTGCCACCAGTGATTTGCGGGTTACCTACGAGCAGTACTTC.

This clonotype has ten or more counts. The chain couples TRBV10-3 to TRBJ2-7; D is possibly TRBD1 or TRBD2 (6 bases each). The CDR3 runs to 14 residues. V lost 7 bases and J lost 1, with 14 bases in between. The germline gives CDR1 ENHRY, CDR2 SYGVKD. CDR3 sequence (DNA): TGTGCCATCAACAAGGGGGGCACGTCCTACGAGCAGTACTTC. Translating it yields CAINKGGTSYEQYF.

This clonotype came up a few times. The chain links TRBV18 to TRBJ2-5; the D is unclear. CDR3 length: 14 residues. Trimming removed 3 bases from V and 2 bases from J, with 10 bases in between. CDR1 and CDR2 (germline): KGHSH, LQKENI. The CDR3 nucleotides are TGTGCCAGCTCACCCAGCTATGGGCAAGAGACCCAGTACTTC. Protein: CASSPSYGQETQYF. The full variable domain, with the rest looked up from reference TRBV18 and TRBJ2-5, is NAGVMQNPRHLVRRRGQEARLRCSPMKGHSHVYWYRQLPEEGLKFMVYLQKENIIDESGMPKERFSAEFPKEGPSILRIQQVVRGDSAAYFCASSPSYGQETQYFGPGTRLLVL.

The chain is built from TRBV27 and TRBJ1-1; D is unclear. V lost 3 bases and J lost 1, with 9 bases in between. CDR3 length equals 14 residues. Germline lookup yields CDR1 MNHEY and CDR2 SMNVEV (reference sequence). DNA for the CDR3: TGTGCCAGCAGTTTGACCCGGCAGAACACTGAAGCTTTCTTT. This sequence encodes CASSLTRQNTEAFF.

On this clonotype itself: This clone may be a read error of a much larger clone one base away. The chain carries TRBV27 and TRBJ2-1; the D is unclear. CDR1 is MNHEY, CDR2 SMNVEV, per germline (reference sequence). CDR3 length equals 13 residues. DNA for the CDR3: TGTGCCAGCAGTTTTGCAGATTACAATAAGCAGTTCTTC. Translated, it gives CASSFADYNKQFF.

This clonotype was detected many times. The chain has TRBV19 and TRBJ2-3; the D is unclear. V dropped 4 bases and J dropped 7 bases, with 6 bases sitting between them. The CDR3 is made up of 11 amino acids. Per the germline V gene, CDR1 is LNHDA and CDR2 is SQIVND (reference sequence). DNA of the CDR3: TGTGCCAGTAGTAACCTCCATACGCAGTATTTT. This gives the protein CASSNLHTQYF.

The rearrangement uses TRBV21-1 and TRBJ2-3; TRBD2, the D gene given by the table, was not confirmed from the DNA. TRBV21-1 is noted as a pseudogene. This CDR3 has 16 residues. The CDR3 nucleotides are TGTGCCAGCAGCAAAAAGCCCCGGACTAGTCCCAATACGCAGTATTTT. It specifies CASSKKPRTSPNTQYF.

This clonotype has a count of ten or more. V gene TRBV11-3 combines with J gene TRBJ2-1; D remains unclear. CDR3 length: 15 amino acids. CDR1 SGHNT and CDR2 YENEEA come from the germline V gene. Trimming cost V 1 base and J 7 bases, with 14 bases left between them. CDR3 sequence reads: CASSLGFSTRNEQFF. The CDR3, as DNA: TGTGCCAGCAGCTTAGGATTCAGTACTCGGAATGAGCAGTTCTTC.

CDR3 coding DNA: TGTGCCAGCAGTTACGTGACCGGGCAAGGCAATCAGCCCCAGCATTTT. Protein: CASSYVTGQGNQPQHF. The chain recombines TRBV6-2 or TRBV6-3 with TRBJ1-5; D uncertain. V was pared by 2 bases and J by 2 bases, with 13 bases between. CDR1 and CDR2 from the germline V gene are MNHEY and SVGEGT. This CDR3 has 16 amino acids.